This T cell receptor (beta chain) was recovered during a study of blood T cell repertoires in COVID-19. Whole-study context: The United States, Italy and Spain supplied acute and convalescent COVID-19 samples. Sources were T cells, B-cell-depleted T cells, or PBMCs; the material itself was cDNA or gDNA.

Trimming left V 6 bases short and J 0 bases short, with 12 bases between. This CDR3 comprises 14 residues. CDR1 MNHEY and CDR2 SVGAGI come from the germline V gene. As processed by the authors: By means of reference gene primer amplification, nucleated cell counts were estimated. Sequencing was performed with immunoSEQ multiplex PCR; in TCRdb, only in-frame clones are kept and a portion is missing. V and J calls plus clone size are reproduced from that table; the DNA served to infer D and trimming. This table has around 95,000 clones, approximately 89% appearing once. Material: peripheral blood. The chain recombines TRBV6-5 with TRBJ2-7; no reliable D call. This clonotype was sampled from a man aged 50 to 60 with active COVID-19. The CDR3 sequence is CASRPSGVSYEQYV. CDR3 DNA sequence: TGTGCCAGCAGACCCTCCGGAGTCTCCTACGAGCAGTACGTC.